A selection of T cell receptor beta chains follows, all from one sample in a study of cytomegalovirus exposure and HLA in healthy donors. The repertoire was sequenced with immunoSEQ multiplex PCR; TCRdb's copy has only in-frame clones and lacks some. The sample lists about 140,000 clones, just under 85% occurring once. Sequencing was performed on PBMCs. The source of these receptors is a woman aged 40-49 years in good health and CMV-seronegative. The CDR3 runs from the conserved cysteine through the conserved F or W. A D gene is named only where the DNA matches it firmly. Clone size is shown for a subset of rows, as once, few, many or a class of expanded clone.

D	size	V	J	DNA	CDR3
TRBD2	few	TRBV5-1	TRBJ2-3	TGCGCCAGCAGCCCGGGACTAGCGGGAGCCACAGATACGCAGTATTTT	CASSPGLAGATDTQYF
TRBD1	.	TRBV19	TRBJ2-1	TGTGCCAGTACCGCTATACGACCGGGACAGAGCTCCTACAATGAGCAGTTCTTC	CASTAIRPGQSSYNEQFF
.	.	TRBV19	TRBJ1-5	TGTGCCAGTATGAGATCGGGCAATCAGCCCCAGCATTTT	CASMRSGNQPQHF
.	.	TRBV5-6	TRBJ1-6	TGTGCCAGCAGCTATCGCGGGGGACTTTTATCACCCCTCCACTTT	CASSYRGGLLSPLHF
.	.	TRBV4-3	TRBJ2-1	TGCGCCAGCAGCCAAGTTGTTAGCTCCTACAATGAGCAGTTCTTC	CASSQVVSSYNEQFF
.	.	TRBV4-3	TRBJ1-2	TGCGCCAGCAGCCAAGAGCAGGAAGCTAACTATGGCTACACCTTC	CASSQEQEANYGYTF
.	once	TRBV23-1	TRBJ2-7	TGCGCCAGCAGTAAGGCTAGCTTCTACGAGCAGTACTTC	CASSKASFYEQYF
TRBD1	.	TRBV5-4	TRBJ2-1	TGTGCCAGCAGCCGCCCCGGGACAGGGGCCTACAATGAGCAGTTCTTC	CASSRPGTGAYNEQFF
TRBD1	.	TRBV5-4	TRBJ2-7	TGTGCCAGCAGCTACCGGGACAGGCTATACGAGCAGTACTTC	CASSYRDRLYEQYF
.	.	TRBV9	TRBJ2-5	TGTGCCAGCAGCGTAGCACAGGGCCGAGAGACCCAGTACTTC	CASSVAQGRETQYF
TRBD2	.	TRBV5-6	TRBJ2-7	TGTGCCAGCGGCGGGAGATTGTCCTACGAGCAGTACTTC	CASGGRLSYEQYF
TRBD1	.	TRBV28	TRBJ2-7	TGTGCCAGCAGTCCCAGGGACAGGGCCAACGAGCAGTACTTC	CASSPRDRANEQYF
TRBD1	.	TRBV29-1	TRBJ1-2	TGCAGCGCGGGACAGGAGTATGGCTACACCTTC	CSAGQEYGYTF
.	.	TRBV7-2	TRBJ1-6	TGTGCCAGCACCAAGAACGAGGTTTCACCCCTCCACTTT	CASTKNEVSPLHF
.	.	TRBV9	TRBJ1-3	TGTGCCAGCGTCAGAGGCGATAACTCTGGAAACACCATATATTTT	CASVRGDNSGNTIYF
TRBD1	.	TRBV15	TRBJ1-5	TGTGCCACTAGATCCGGGACAGCAAATCAGCCCCAGCATTTT	CATRSGTANQPQHF
.	.	TRBV7-3	TRBJ2-5	TGTGCCAGCAGCCCCTCGGTCGACACACAAGAGACCCAATACTTC	CASSPSVDTQETQYF
.	.	TRBV27	TRBJ1-2	TGTGCCAGCAGTTTATCGGCCCAGGGGCGAGCTAACTATGGCTACACCTTC	CASSLSAQGRANYGYTF
.	.	TRBV7-8	TRBJ2-7	TGTGCCAGCAGTCCAGGGTTGGTCGAGCAGTACTTC	CASSPGLVEQYF
.	.	TRBV30	TRBJ2-7	TGTGCCTGGAGACTACCCCCTTTGTACGAGCAGTACTTC	CAWRLPPLYEQYF
.	.	TRBV5-1	TRBJ2-7	TGCGCCAGCAGCTTGGACGGGAGTCTCTACGAGCAGTACTTC	CASSLDGSLYEQYF
.	.	TRBV2	TRBJ2-1	TGTGCCAGCAGCGATCTTCCTTACAGGATCACCTACAATGAGCAGTTCTTC	CASSDLPYRITYNEQFF
.	.	TRBV4-3	TRBJ2-1	TGCGCCAGCAGCCAAGAACTCCCGGGAATTATAAATGAGCAGTTCTTC	CASSQELPGIINEQFF
TRBD2	.	TRBV7-2	TRBJ2-3	TGTGCCAGCAGCTTAGTTGGGGGGGCAGATACGCAGTATTTT	CASSLVGGADTQYF
.	.	TRBV6-1	TRBJ1-1	TGTGCCAGCAGTCCCAGCGGTTGGATTGAAGCTTTCTTT	CASSPSGWIEAFF
TRBD1	.	TRBV7-8	TRBJ1-2	TGTGCCAGCAGCTTATATGGACAGGGAACGGATGGCTACACCTTC	CASSLYGQGTDGYTF
.	.	TRBV4-3	TRBJ2-1	TGCGCCAGCAGCCAAGAGGGGCCGACGAGCTCCTACAATGAGCAGTTCTTC	CASSQEGPTSSYNEQFF
.	.	TRBV5-4	TRBJ2-7	TGTGCCAGCAGCTTGGGACTAGAATTCATCGAGCAGTACTTC	CASSLGLEFIEQYF
TRBD1	few	TRBV10-3	TRBJ1-4	TGTGCCATCAGGGCAGGGGGCGGCAGTAATGAAAAACTGTTTTTT	CAIRAGGGSNEKLFF
.	.	TRBV7-3	TRBJ2-2	TGTGCCAGCAGCTTGGGAGAGAACACCGGGGAGCTGTTTTTT	CASSLGENTGELFF
TRBD1	.	TRBV7-3	TRBJ2-1	TGTGCCAGCAGCAAGGGACAGGGAGAGCAGTTCTTC	CASSKGQGEQFF